This T cell receptor (beta chain) appears in the sequencing data of a study of CD8+ T cells in alopecia areata. Study outcomes and limitations: Scalp samples also yield sequences from resident alphabeta T cells of normal skin. Between patients, shared TCR sequences were less clear than in mice. This was possibly due in part to HLA diversity in the patient population.

The study team obtained lesional scalp punch biopsies and peripheral blood from alopecia areata patients. The J segment lost 4 bases and the V segment lost 3 bases, leaving 20 bases of the junction unmatched. From germline, CDR1 is LNHNV and CDR2 YYDKDF (reference sequence). This CDR3 is 19 amino acids long. Sequencing used cDNA as its template, made by extracting RNA and reverse transcribing it. Some clones are missing from TCRdb's copy, which holds only in-frame ones; the method was immunoSEQ multiplex PCR. The sample has 150,000 to 200,000 clones, 50% to 75% seen once. In its sample, this clone was seen a few times. The antigen remains undetermined.

The specimen comprised CD4+ T cells sorted from blood, sampled at week 0. The receptor was derived from a human donor with alopecia areata. This chain links TRBV15 with TRBJ1-2; 7 positions agree with TRBD1. CDR3 in DNA: TGTGCCACCAGCAGGGACCCCGGGACAGAAGGGGGGGGTCTCTATGGCTACACCTTC. It codes for CATSRDPGTEGGGLYGYTF.